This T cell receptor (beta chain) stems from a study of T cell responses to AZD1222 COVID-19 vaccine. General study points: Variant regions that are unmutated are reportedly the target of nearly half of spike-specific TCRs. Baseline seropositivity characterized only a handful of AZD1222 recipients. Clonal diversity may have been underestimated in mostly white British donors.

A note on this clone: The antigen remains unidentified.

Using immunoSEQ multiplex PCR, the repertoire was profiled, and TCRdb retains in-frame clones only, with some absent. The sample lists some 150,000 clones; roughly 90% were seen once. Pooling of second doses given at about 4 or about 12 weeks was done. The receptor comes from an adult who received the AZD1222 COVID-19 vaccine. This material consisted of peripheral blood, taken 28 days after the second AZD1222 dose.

CDR3 amino acids: CASSLAGVGNGGYTF. Here the CDR3 DNA reads TGCGCCAGCAGCTTGGCCGGGGTGGGGAATGGTGGCTACACCTTC. This rearrangement joins TRBV5-1 to TRBJ1-2; D not certain. In germline, CDR1 is SGHRS, CDR2 YFSETQ. Trimming pared 0 bases from V and 7 bases from J, leaving 16 bases between. The CDR3 runs 15 residues. The whole variable domain, filled in from reference TRBV5-1 and TRBJ1-2, reads KAGVTQTPRYLIKTRGQQVTLSCSPISGHRSVSWYQQTPGQGLQFLFEYFSETQRNKGNFPGRFSGRQFSNSRSEMNVSTLELGDSALYLCASSLAGVGNGGYTFGSGTRLTVV.